This entry describes one T cell receptor beta chain. The data belong to a study of CD8 T cells in Susac syndrome. Study information: Among the sequenced Susac syndrome patients, roughly 6 had active disease while roughly 8 were in remission. Each patient with Susac syndrome, at the time of blood draw, was therapy-naive, on corticosteroids, or on intravenous immunoglobulin alone.

RNA amounts of roughly 0.45 to 1 ug underwent reverse transcription with random hexamers. Each CDR3 protein gets one entry after TCRdb re-called the immunoSEQ multiplex PCR reads with MiXCR. The profile covers about 210,000 distinct CDR3 sequences, with about 94% appearing a single time and around 0.15% taken by the ten largest. Sequencing of TCR beta was undertaken in CD8+ and CD4+ T cells derived from blood. The receptor's source is a human donor with Susac syndrome. The source material was CD4+ T cells from PBMCs.

DNA of the CDR3: TGTGCCTGGAGCGCTAACTACAGGGACAATCAGCCCCAGCATTTT. It is translated as CAWSANYRDNQPQHF. The chain combines TRBV30 with TRBJ1-5, with D perhaps matching TRBD1 (6 bases). The length of the CDR3 is 15 residues. Trimming stripped 3 bases from V and 3 bases from J, with 15 bases between. Looked up from germline, CDR1 is GTSNPN and CDR2 is SVGIG (reference sequence).